What follows are 32 T cell receptor beta chains derived from one specimen sequenced in a study of blood T cell repertoires in COVID-19. Some clones are missing from TCRdb's copy, which holds only in-frame ones; the method was immunoSEQ multiplex PCR. The sample yields about 200,000 clones, around 86% seen once. What was sequenced was PBMCs or T cells enriched from blood (not recorded which). The origin of the receptors is a man in his forties with acute COVID-19.

This chain joins TRBV11-2 and TRBJ2-7, with D perhaps matching TRBD2 (6 bases). The germline V gene has CDR1 SGHAT and CDR2 FQNNGV. CDR3 length: 15 residues. With 5 bases removed from V and 0 bases from J, the gap between germline ends came to 14 bases. The CDR3 spells CASSGGLATSYEQYF. The CDR3 nucleotides read TGTGCCAGCAGCGGGGGACTCGCGACCTCCTACGAGCAGTACTTC.

The rearrangement joins TRBV28 to TRBJ2-7, with D possibly being TRBD1 (5 bases). Germline V CDR1 and CDR2: MDHEN, SYDVKM. V was trimmed by 3 bases and J by 1 base, leaving 13 bases between them. CDR3 length equals 15 residues. CDR3 loop: CASSFVRVSSYEQYF. CDR3 nucleotides: TGTGCCAGCAGTTTCGTCAGGGTTTCGTCCTACGAGCAGTACTTC.

This chain connects TRBV19 to TRBJ1-5; D gene uncertain. This CDR3 comprises 14 residues. Trimming took off 1 base at V and 5 bases at J, with 9 bases between the two ends. Germline CDR1 and CDR2: LNHDA and SQIVND (reference sequence). Written as DNA, the CDR3 is TGTGCCAGTAGTATAGGGGCCTGGCATCAGCCCCAGCATTTT. Its protein product is CASSIGAWHQPQHF.

The V gene is TRBV9, the J gene TRBJ2-7; maybe TRBD2 (6 bases). This CDR3 has 16 amino acids. V lost 4 bases, J lost 5 bases, and 22 bases lay in between. Germline V lookup: CDR1 SGDLS, CDR2 YYNGEE. CDR3 sequence (DNA): TGTGCCAGCAGCCTGAGAACCCTAGCGCTACTCCACGAGCAGTACTTC. Translated, it gives CASSLRTLALLHEQYF.

In this sample, this clone turned up a few times. The chain recombines TRBV30 with TRBJ1-1; possible D gene TRBD1, 6 bases. CDR1 is GTSNPN, CDR2 SVGIG, per germline (reference sequence). Trimming pared 5 bases from V and 5 bases from J, leaving 12 bases between. This CDR3 comprises 12 residues. CDR3 nucleotide sequence: TGTGCCTGGGTCAGGGGTGGGACTGAAGCTTTCTTT. Amino acids: CAWVRGGTEAFF. Looking up the rest from reference TRBV30 and TRBJ1-1 gives the full variable domain: SQTIHQWPATLVQPVGSPLSLECTVEGTSNPNLYWYRQAAGRGLQLLFYSVGIGQISSEVPQNLSASRPQDRQFILSSKKLLLSDSGFYLCAWVRGGTEAFFGQGTRLTVV.

V usage is TRBV9 and J usage is TRBJ2-7, with 7 bases matching TRBD2. V dropped 7 bases and J dropped 2; count of bases not matched to a gene: 15. Per the germline V gene, CDR1 is SGDLS and CDR2 is YYNGEE. The CDR3 length is 16 residues. The CDR3 nucleotides are TGTGCCAGCGGAGACCCAAGGGAGGGCCCCCCCTACGAGCAGTACTTC. This codes for CASGDPREGPPYEQYF.

The CDR3 DNA follows: TGTGCCACCAGTGACCACGGGACTAGCGGGATCGATGAGCAGTTCTTC. Translated, it gives CATSDHGTSGIDEQFF. The rearrangement links TRBV24-1 to TRBJ2-1; TRBD2 matches 13 bases. Germline lookup yields CDR1 KGHDR and CDR2 SFDVKD. After removal of 4 bases from V and 8 bases from J, the junction contained 7 bases not matched to a gene. CDR3 size: 16 residues.

This chain links TRBV5-1 with TRBJ1-5, with D possibly matching TRBD1 (6 bases). From germline, CDR1 is SGHRS and CDR2 YFSETQ. V lost 4 bases and J 2 bases, leaving 10 bases between the germline ends. The CDR3 length is 14 residues. The CDR3 region is CASSPRGGNQPQHF. The CDR3 DNA reads as TGCGCCAGCAGCCCCAGGGGTGGCAATCAGCCCCAGCATTTT.

V usage is TRBV7-9 and J usage is TRBJ1-6; 7 bases agree with TRBD1. J lost 13 bases, V lost 2 bases, and 8 bases had no gene match. Germline CDR1 is SEHNR and CDR2 is FQNEAQ (reference sequence). The CDR3 covers 14 residues. The CDR3 spells CASSLPDRSVPLHF. CDR3 DNA sequence: TGTGCCAGCAGCTTACCGGACAGGAGTGTTCCCCTCCACTTT.

The V call is TRBV27, the J call TRBJ1-2, with 10 bases aligning to TRBD1. The CDR3 spans 15 residues. Germline assignment: CDR1 MNHEY and CDR2 SMNVEV (reference sequence). V was clipped by 4 bases and J by 3 bases; unmatched bases: 5. CDR3 region: CASSSRTGGHYGYTF. CDR3 nucleotide sequence: TGTGCCAGCAGTTCCCGGACAGGGGGTCACTATGGCTACACCTTC.

The genes are TRBV6-5 and TRBJ2-5; the match to TRBD2 covers 9 bases. Germline values: CDR1 MNHEY, CDR2 SVGAGI. Trimming at V came to 2 bases and at J to 1 base, leaving 2 bases not matched to a gene. This CDR3 region has 15 residues. CDR3 bases: TGTGCCAGCAGTTACCAGACTAGCGGCCAAGAGACCCAGTACTTC. This translates into CASSYQTSGQETQYF.

V usage is TRBV28 and J usage is TRBJ2-2, with TRBD2 matching 12 bases. Germline CDR1 MDHEN, CDR2 SYDVKM. V was clipped by 10 bases and J by 3 bases; unmatched bases: 12. The CDR3 is 17 residues long. The DNA for the CDR3 is TGTGCCACCCAGGGGCCTAGCGGGAGGGCCGACACCGGGGAGCTGTTTTTT. As protein: CATQGPSGRADTGELFF.

The gene calls are TRBV5-1 and TRBJ2-5; TRBD1 might be the D (6 bases). CDR3 size: 16 residues. Trimming shortened V by 2 bases and J by 5 bases, and 19 bases separated the two germline ends. Germline assignment: CDR1 SGHRS and CDR2 YFSETQ. The CDR3 protein is CASSFGQMVPGETQYF. Here the CDR3 DNA reads TGCGCCAGCAGCTTTGGACAGATGGTCCCTGGGGAGACCCAGTACTTC.

This clone was recorded only once. The chain is built from TRBV11-2 and TRBJ2-7; 9 bases line up with TRBD2. Germline CDR1 SGHAT, CDR2 FQNNGV. The J segment lost 3 bases and the V segment lost 1 base, leaving 10 bases of the junction unmatched. The CDR3 contains 17 residues. For the CDR3, the DNA is TGTGCCAGCAGCTTAGTAACCGTAGCGGGAGCGGTCTACGAGCAGTACTTC. Amino acid sequence: CASSLVTVAGAVYEQYF.

V usage is TRBV5-1 and J usage is TRBJ2-3; TRBD2 agrees at 12 bases. Germline lookup yields CDR1 SGHRS and CDR2 YFSETQ. J was trimmed by 2 bases and V by 0 bases; bases with no gene match: 4. The CDR3 length is 17 residues. CDR3: CASSLAGLAGYTDTQYF. CDR3 nucleotides: TGCGCCAGCAGCTTGGCTGGACTAGCGGGATACACAGATACGCAGTATTTT. The full variable domain, with the rest looked up from reference TRBV5-1 and TRBJ2-3, is KAGVTQTPRYLIKTRGQQVTLSCSPISGHRSVSWYQQTPGQGLQFLFEYFSETQRNKGNFPGRFSGRQFSNSRSEMNVSTLELGDSALYLCASSLAGLAGYTDTQYFGPGTRLTVL.

V and J are TRBV25-1 and TRBJ1-1; D not resolved. The CDR3 covers 12 residues. The V gene's germline CDR1 is MGHDK and CDR2 SYGVNS. Trimming left V 8 bases short and J 7 bases short, with 14 bases between. This chain's CDR3 is CASEVPEGEAFF. The CDR3 region has the DNA TGTGCCAGCGAGGTGCCGGAGGGTGAAGCTTTCTTT.

This chain links TRBV7-3 with TRBJ2-3, with a tentative D call TRBD1 (5 bases). Germline CDR1 SGHTA, CDR2 FQGTGA. This CDR3 comprises 17 residues. The V end was cut by 0 bases, the J end by 2 bases, with 15 bases between. The CDR3 DNA sequence: TGTGCCAGCAGCTTAACGTGGGGCAGAGGATTCACAGATACGCAGTATTTT. Amino acids: CASSLTWGRGFTDTQYF.

The chain joins TRBV20-1 to TRBJ1-1; a possible D gene is TRBD1 (5 bases). This CDR3 is built from 11 residues. Germline loops: CDR1 DFQATT, CDR2 SNEGSKA (reference sequence). V dropped 3 bases and J dropped 8 bases, with 10 bases sitting between them. CDR3 amino acids: CSASSGHEAFF. The CDR3 region has the DNA TGCAGTGCTAGTTCAGGGCACGAAGCTTTCTTT.

This chain uses TRBV28 with TRBJ2-4; D perhaps matches TRBD2 (5 bases). Trimming pared 5 bases from V and 0 bases from J, leaving 11 bases between. This CDR3 has 15 residues. Per the germline V gene, CDR1 is MDHEN and CDR2 is SYDVKM. The CDR3 DNA follows: TGTGCCAGCAGTGGAGGCACAATAGCCAAAAACATTCAGTACTTC. It is translated as CASSGGTIAKNIQYF.

The chain employs TRBV7-2 and TRBJ2-7; 14 bases match TRBD2. V lost 5 bases and J lost 5; bases outside the gene matches: 11. The CDR3 has 17 residues. Per germline, CDR1 SGHTA and CDR2 FQGNSA. The CDR3 here is CASSHLGLAGVENEQYF. The CDR3 DNA sequence: TGTGCCAGCAGCCACTTGGGACTAGCGGGGGTTGAGAACGAGCAGTACTTC.

This chain connects TRBV9 to TRBJ2-7; 8 bases are shared with TRBD2. With V trimmed by 5 bases and J by 2 bases, 9 bases remained unmatched. This CDR3 has 15 amino acids. Germline V gene data show CDR1 as SGDLS and CDR2 as YYNGEE. CDR3 residues: CASSRTGLGAYEQYF. The CDR3 bases are TGTGCCAGCAGTCGAACGGGACTAGGAGCCTACGAGCAGTACTTC.

The genes are TRBV3-1 (or the pseudogene TRBV3-2) and TRBJ2-1; 8 nucleotides line up with TRBD2. In germline, CDR1 is LGHDT, CDR2 YNNKEL (reference sequence). V lost 0 bases and J lost 15; bases outside the gene matches: 10. This CDR3 is built from 14 residues. The CDR3 DNA reads TGTGCCAGCAGCCAAGAGGGCCAGCGGGAGAGTCGGTTCTTC. Translation: CASSQEGQRESRFF.

The chain is built from TRBV5-1 and TRBJ2-7, with 9 bases fitting TRBD2. V shed 3 bases and J 2 bases; nucleotides not matched to a gene: 9. This CDR3 spans 16 amino acids. Germline loops: CDR1 SGHRS, CDR2 YFSETQ. Here the CDR3 reads CASSSLNSGSPYEQYF. The CDR3 DNA sequence: TGCGCCAGCAGCTCCCTAAATAGCGGGAGTCCCTACGAGCAGTACTTC.

The chain has TRBV27 and TRBJ1-5, with D possibly TRBD1 on 6 matching bases. The CDR3 totals 14 residues. CDR1 is MNHEY, CDR2 SMNVEV, per germline (reference sequence). Trimming removed 5 bases from V and 5 bases from J, with 13 bases in between. This chain's CDR3 is CASSPTGRDQPQHF. The DNA of the CDR3 is TGTGCCAGCAGTCCTACAGGGAGGGATCAGCCCCAGCATTTT.

As to this clone: Other DNA sequences in the same sample also yield this CDR3. This chain uses TRBV4-2 with TRBJ2-2; TRBD1 might be the D (5 bases). The CDR3 runs 15 residues. From germline, CDR1 is LGHNA and CDR2 YNFKEQ. With 2 bases removed from V and 2 bases from J, the gap between germline ends came to 9 bases. The CDR3 spells CASSQHGQNTGELFF. The CDR3 DNA is TGTGCCAGCAGCCAACACGGACAAAACACCGGGGAGCTGTTTTTT.

This rearrangement joins TRBV19 to TRBJ2-7; the match to TRBD1 covers 10 bases. The CDR3 length is 15 residues. Germline CDR1 reads LNHDA; CDR2 reads SQIVND (reference sequence). Trimming removed 7 bases from V and 6 bases from J; junction bases left unmatched: 12. As DNA, the CDR3 is TGTGCCAGTAAACTAGCCGGGACAGGGGTGGGCGAGCAGTACTTC. Translation gives CASKLAGTGVGEQYF.

The rearrangement links TRBV15 to TRBJ2-1, with D possibly matching TRBD1 (7 bases). V was pared by 0 bases and J by 4 bases, with 31 bases between. CDR3 size: 22 residues. CDR1 and CDR2 (germline): LNHNV, YYDKDF (reference sequence). For the CDR3, the DNA is TGTGCCACCAGCAGAGATGAAGTTCCGGGGGACAGCTCCCTAAGACTGTACAATGAGCAGTTCTTC. This gives the protein CATSRDEVPGDSSLRLYNEQFF.

The chain has TRBV3-1 (or the pseudogene TRBV3-2) and TRBJ1-1, with D hard to call. CDR1 is LGHDT, CDR2 YNNKEL, per germline (reference sequence). The CDR3 sequence is 15 residues long. V shed 8 bases and J shed 0 bases, with 16 bases lying between them. The CDR3 DNA is TGTGCCAGCTGCGGCAGTGCGGTGATGAACACTGAAGCTTTCTTT. Amino acid sequence: CASCGSAVMNTEAFF.

The chain joins TRBV28 to TRBJ1-5; D not certain. The CDR3 is 14 residues long. Germline CDR1 reads MDHEN; CDR2 reads SYDVKM. The ends were cut back, 6 bases at V and 4 bases at J, with 13 bases in the middle. The CDR3 loop reads CASSREAGNQPQHF. The CDR3 nucleotides read TGTGCCAGCAGCCGGGAGGCGGGGAATCAGCCCCAGCATTTT.

The chain links TRBV14 to TRBJ1-4, with 9 bases matching TRBD1. The CDR3 contains 16 residues. V trimming: 5 bases; J trimming: 6 bases; junction bases outside the gene matches: 10. The germline V gene encodes CDR1 SGHDN and CDR2 FVKESK. CDR3 sequence: CASSIRDRAGDEKLFF. In DNA form, the CDR3 reads TGTGCCAGCAGCATACGGGACAGGGCGGGGGATGAAAAACTGTTTTTT.

The chain has TRBV2 and TRBJ2-7; D not resolved. V lost 6 bases and J lost 4, with 13 bases in between. This CDR3 region has 13 residues. Germline CDR1 is SNHLY and CDR2 is FYNNEI. CDR3 DNA: TGTGCCAGCAGGGTAACAGTTTATTACGAGCAGTACTTC. It translates to CASRVTVYYEQYF.

V and J are TRBV6-8 and TRBJ1-2; no firm D call. CDR1 and CDR2 (germline): MNHGY, SAAAGT. With 5 bases removed from V and 4 bases from J, the gap between germline ends came to 5 bases. There are 11 residues in the CDR3. In DNA, the CDR3 is TGTGCCAGCAGTGGAGGCTATGGCTACACCTTC. It is translated as CASSGGYGYTF.